Listed below are T cell receptor beta chains from one sample, sequenced in a study of T cells in Graves' hyperthyroidism and ophthalmopathy. A single record per CDR3 protein comes from TCRdb applying MiXCR to the multiplex PCR reads. The data show more than 500,000 distinct CDR3 sequences, roughly 14% seen once. Sequenced input: blood. The receptors shown here come from a woman aged 40-49 years with Graves' ophthalmopathy. CDR3s include the opening cysteine and the closing phenylalanine or tryptophan. A D gene is named only where the DNA matches it firmly. A row's size may be missing; if present it is once, few, many or a size class.

d_gene	abundance	v_gene	j_gene	CDR3aa	CDR3nt
NA	many	TRBV12-3/TRBV12-4	TRBJ1-3	CASSLAGGNTIYF	TGTGCCAGCAGTTTAGCAGGTGGAAACACCATATATTTT
NA	many	TRBV28	TRBJ1-3	CASSLFGGNTIYF	TGTGCCAGCAGTTTATTCGGTGGAAACACCATATATTTT
NA	NA	TRBV30	TRBJ1-1	CAWNFWATSNTEAFF	TGTGCCTGGAATTTCTGGGCAACTTCGAACACTGAAGCTTTCTTT
NA	many	TRBV11-2	TRBJ1-2	CATGPTADYGYTF	TGTGCAACGGGTCCGACAGCTGACTATGGCTACACCTTC
NA	many	TRBV30	TRBJ1-1	CAWSPARNTEAFF	TGTGCCTGGAGTCCAGCCCGTAACACTGAAGCTTTCTTT
TRBD1	NA	TRBV6-5	TRBJ1-1	CASSYTTGEDTEAFF	TGTGCCAGCAGTTATACGACAGGGGAGGACACTGAAGCTTTCTTT
TRBD2	many	TRBV12-3/TRBV12-4	TRBJ2-7	CASSPFLPGLAGVEQYF	TGTGCCAGCAGTCCCTTCTTACCGGGACTAGCGGGAGTCGAGCAGTACTTC
NA	many	TRBV5-1	TRBJ2-7	CASSFGYTYEQYF	TGCGCCAGCAGCTTCGGCTATACCTACGAGCAGTACTTC
NA	few	TRBV28	TRBJ2-3	CASRVASPRGTQYF	TGTGCCAGCAGGGTGGCTAGCCCCCGAGGTACGCAGTATTTT
NA	many	TRBV6-2/TRBV6-3	TRBJ2-6	CASSHYRAGANVLTF	TGTGCCAGCAGTCATTACAGGGCTGGGGCCAACGTCCTGACTTTC
NA	many	TRBV12-3/TRBV12-4	TRBJ1-2	CASSFQGWTYGYTF	TGTGCCAGCAGTTTCCAGGGATGGACATATGGCTACACCTTC
NA	NA	TRBV10-3	TRBJ2-5	CAVGESSQAEETQYF	TGTGCCGTCGGTGAGTCGAGTCAGGCCGAGGAGACCCAGTACTTC
TRBD1	NA	TRBV30	TRBJ2-2	CAWSAGTVAGELFF	TGTGCCTGGAGTGCGGGGACAGTGGCCGGGGAGCTGTTTTTT
TRBD1	many	TRBV20-1	TRBJ2-7	CSARFPDRADEQYF	TGCAGTGCTAGATTCCCCGACAGGGCCGACGAGCAGTACTTC
NA	many	TRBV11-2	TRBJ2-3	CASSLVHNPDPDTQYF	TGTGCCAGCAGCTTAGTACATAACCCCGACCCAGATACGCAGTATTTT
TRBD1	many	TRBV10-3	TRBJ2-5	CATRDREEETQYF	TGTGCCACCCGGGACAGGGAGGAAGAGACCCAGTACTTC
NA	NA	TRBV7-2	TRBJ1-1	CASSLVAGRNTEAFF	TGTGCCAGCAGCTTAGTGGCAGGGAGGAACACTGAAGCTTTCTTT
NA	many	TRBV29-1	TRBJ1-2	CSVANWAGNGYTF	TGCAGCGTGGCGAATTGGGCAGGGAATGGCTACACCTTC
TRBD2	NA	TRBV27	TRBJ2-7	CASRQRGTYEQYF	TGTGCCAGCAGACAGCGGGGCACCTACGAGCAGTACTTC
NA	few	TRBV6-5	TRBJ2-7	CASNSFLGEQYF	TGTGCCAGCAATTCCTTTTTGGGCGAGCAGTACTTC
TRBD1	many	TRBV12-3/TRBV12-4	TRBJ1-5	CASRRTGGENQPQHF	TGTGCCAGCAGGAGGACAGGGGGCGAGAATCAGCCCCAGCATTTT
TRBD2	NA	TRBV28	TRBJ2-7	CASSRSGGYEQYF	TGTGCCAGCAGCCGGTCGGGGGGTTACGAGCAGTACTTC
NA	NA	TRBV5-1	TRBJ2-5	CASSWAWETQYF	TGCGCCAGCAGCTGGGCATGGGAGACCCAGTACTTC
TRBD2	many	TRBV6-5	TRBJ2-7	CASSYSRTSVSSYEQYF	TGTGCCAGCAGTTACTCGAGGACTAGCGTGAGCTCCTACGAGCAGTACTTC
NA	many	TRBV6-5	TRBJ2-5	CASSYSPSAETQYF	TGTGCCAGCAGTTACTCGCCTAGCGCAGAGACCCAGTACTTC
NA	many	TRBV28	TRBJ2-7	CASSLLRDTRSYEQYF	TGTGCCAGCAGTTTACTCCGGGACACCCGTTCCTACGAGCAGTACTTC
NA	NA	TRBV5-1	TRBJ2-7	CASSLAVGYSYEQYF	TGCGCCAGCAGCTTGGCGGTCGGCTACTCCTACGAGCAGTACTTC
NA	many	TRBV10-3	TRBJ1-2	CAISVGGSDYGYTF	TGTGCCATCAGTGTAGGGGGAAGTGACTATGGCTACACCTTC
NA	many	TRBV28	TRBJ2-7	CASSGAPYEQYF	TGTGCCAGCAGTGGGGCCCCTTACGAGCAGTACTTC
TRBD2	many	TRBV29-1	TRBJ2-2	CSIGTTDRANTGELFF	TGCAGCATCGGGACTACCGACCGCGCGAACACCGGGGAGCTGTTTTTT
NA	many	TRBV5-1	TRBJ1-1	CASSLGRDTEAFF	TGTGCCAGCAGCTTAGGTAGGGACACTGAAGCTTTCTTT
NA	NA	TRBV4-1	TRBJ1-2	CASSHGTAAYTF	TGCGCCAGCAGCCATGGGACGGCGGCCTACACCTTC
NA	many	TRBV10-3	TRBJ1-1	CAISESWALNTEAFF	TGTGCCATCAGTGAGTCATGGGCCCTAAACACTGAAGCTTTCTTT
NA	many	TRBV6-1	TRBJ1-5	CASKRNRNQPQHF	TGTGCCAGCAAGAGGAACCGCAATCAGCCCCAGCATTTT
NA	many	TRBV28	TRBJ1-5	CASSGAGNQPQHF	TGTGCCAGCAGTGGGGCAGGTAATCAGCCCCAGCATTTT
TRBD1	few	TRBV2	TRBJ1-5	CASSGAGGIGNQPQHF	TGTGCCAGCTCAGGGGCAGGGGGAATTGGCAATCAGCCCCAGCATTTT
NA	many	TRBV27	TRBJ2-7	CASSSVMALHEQYF	TGTGCCAGCAGTTCGGTCATGGCGCTCCACGAGCAGTACTTC
NA	many	TRBV24-1	TRBJ1-5	CATSKDRPQEPQHF	TGTGCCACCAGTAAGGACAGACCACAGGAGCCCCAGCATTTT
NA	many	TRBV29-1	TRBJ2-7	CSVPGPNYEQYF	TGCAGCGTTCCGGGACCCAACTACGAGCAGTACTTC
NA	many	TRBV18	TRBJ2-6	CASSPPLSGANVLTF	TGTGCCAGCTCACCACCCCTGTCTGGGGCCAACGTCCTGACTTTC
NA	few	TRBV20-1	TRBJ1-1	CSARPDMNTEAFF	TGCAGTGCCCGGCCCGATATGAACACTGAAGCTTTCTTT
TRBD1	once	TRBV6-1	TRBJ2-7	CVSSVHRGYEQYF	TGTGTCAGCAGCGTGCACAGGGGCTACGAGCAGTACTTC
NA	few	TRBV10-3	TRBJ1-3	CAISPGDSGNTIYF	TGTGCCATCAGCCCAGGTGACTCTGGAAACACCATATATTTT
NA	many	TRBV28	TRBJ1-2	CASSLLYSSPGYTF	TGTGCCAGCAGTTTATTGTACAGCTCCCCCGGCTACACCTTC
NA	many	TRBV7-2	TRBJ2-5	CASSLAGTGETQYF	TGTGCCAGCAGCCTTGCAGGGACCGGAGAGACCCAGTACTTC
TRBD2	many	TRBV5-1	TRBJ2-2	CASSTIAGEYTGELFF	TGCGCCAGCAGCACAATAGCGGGGGAGTACACCGGGGAGCTGTTTTTT
TRBD1	few	TRBV11-1	TRBJ1-1	CASSISTGEMNTEAFF	TGTGCCAGCAGCATCTCGACAGGGGAAATGAACACTGAAGCTTTCTTT
NA	NA	TRBV15	TRBJ1-2	CATSTGQGYTF	TGTGCCACCAGCACCGGACAGGGCTACACCTTC
TRBD1	many	TRBV11-2	TRBJ2-7	CASSYGTWTGGDEQYF	TGTGCCAGCAGCTATGGGACATGGACAGGGGGCGACGAGCAGTACTTC
TRBD1	many	TRBV5-1	TRBJ1-3	CASSSTGVAGNTIYF	TGCGCCAGCAGCTCAACAGGGGTCGCTGGAAACACCATATATTTT
TRBD2	many	TRBV6-5	TRBJ2-7	CASRPSGSYEQYF	TGTGCCAGCAGACCTAGCGGTTCCTACGAGCAGTACTTC
NA	many	TRBV20-1	TRBJ2-7	CSASEVGWVEQYF	TGCAGTGCTAGTGAGGTCGGGTGGGTAGAGCAGTACTTC
NA	many	TRBV5-5	TRBJ1-3	CASSLDGTYSGNTIYF	TGTGCCAGCAGCTTGGACGGGACCTACTCTGGAAACACCATATATTTT
TRBD1	NA	TRBV6-5	TRBJ1-1	CASSSPGTGGTEAFF	TGTGCCAGCAGTTCGCCCGGGACAGGGGGCACTGAAGCTTTCTTT
NA	many	TRBV6-1	TRBJ1-5	CASIPDTSNQPQHF	TGTGCCAGCATCCCGGACACCAGCAATCAGCCCCAGCATTTT